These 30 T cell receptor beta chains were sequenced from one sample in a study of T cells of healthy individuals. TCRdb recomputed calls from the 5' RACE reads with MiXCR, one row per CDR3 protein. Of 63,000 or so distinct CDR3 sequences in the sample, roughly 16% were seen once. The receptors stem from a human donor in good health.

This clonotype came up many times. The CDR3 loop reads CASSQGLYGYTF. The CDR3 DNA reads TGTGCCAGCAGCCAAGGGCTCTATGGCTACACCTTC. The chain joins TRBV3-1 to TRBJ1-2; D is uncertain. Deletions cut 1 base from V and 4 bases from J, with 4 bases between. The CDR3 loop spans 12 amino acids. CDR1 is LGHDT and CDR2 is YNNKEL in the germline V gene (reference sequence).

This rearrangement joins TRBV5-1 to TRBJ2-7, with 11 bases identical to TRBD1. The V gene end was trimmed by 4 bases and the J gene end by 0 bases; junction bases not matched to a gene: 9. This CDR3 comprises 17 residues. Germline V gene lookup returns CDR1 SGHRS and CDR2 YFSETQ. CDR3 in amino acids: CASSEGQGAPPSYEQYF. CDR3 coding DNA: TGCGCCAGCAGCGAAGGACAGGGGGCGCCTCCCTCCTACGAGCAGTACTTC.

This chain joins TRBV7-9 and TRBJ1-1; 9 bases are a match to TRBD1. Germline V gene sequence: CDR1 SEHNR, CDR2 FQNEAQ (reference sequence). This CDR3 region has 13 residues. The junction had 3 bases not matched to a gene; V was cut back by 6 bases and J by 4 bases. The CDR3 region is CASRGQGSTEAFF. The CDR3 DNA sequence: TGTGCCAGCAGGGGACAGGGTTCCACTGAAGCTTTCTTT.

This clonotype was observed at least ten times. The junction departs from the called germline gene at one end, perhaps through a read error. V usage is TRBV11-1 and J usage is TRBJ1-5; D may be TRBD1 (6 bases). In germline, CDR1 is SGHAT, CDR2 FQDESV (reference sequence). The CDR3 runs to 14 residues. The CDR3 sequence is CAGSLSGGNQPQHF. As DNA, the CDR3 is TGTGCCGGCAGCTTATCAGGGGGCAATCAGCCCCAGCATTTT.

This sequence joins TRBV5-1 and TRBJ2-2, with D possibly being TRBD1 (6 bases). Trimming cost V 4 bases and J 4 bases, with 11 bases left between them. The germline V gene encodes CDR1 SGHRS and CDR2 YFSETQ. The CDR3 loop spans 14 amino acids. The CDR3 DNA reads TGCGCCAGCAGCGTTACAGGGCGCACCGGGGAGCTGTTTTTT. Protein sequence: CASSVTGRTGELFF.

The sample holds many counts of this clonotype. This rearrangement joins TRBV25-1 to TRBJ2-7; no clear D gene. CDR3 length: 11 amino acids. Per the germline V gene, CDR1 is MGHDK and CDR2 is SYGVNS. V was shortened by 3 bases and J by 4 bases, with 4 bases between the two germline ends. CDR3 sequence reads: CASSDGYEQYF. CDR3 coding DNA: TGTGCCAGCAGTGATGGTTACGAGCAGTACTTC.

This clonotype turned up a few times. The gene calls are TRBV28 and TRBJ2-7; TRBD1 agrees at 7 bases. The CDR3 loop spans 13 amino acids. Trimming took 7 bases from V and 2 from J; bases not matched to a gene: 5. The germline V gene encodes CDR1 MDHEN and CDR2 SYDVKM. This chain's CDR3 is CASTRTGAYEQYF. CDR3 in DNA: TGTGCCAGCACCCGGACAGGAGCCTACGAGCAGTACTTC.

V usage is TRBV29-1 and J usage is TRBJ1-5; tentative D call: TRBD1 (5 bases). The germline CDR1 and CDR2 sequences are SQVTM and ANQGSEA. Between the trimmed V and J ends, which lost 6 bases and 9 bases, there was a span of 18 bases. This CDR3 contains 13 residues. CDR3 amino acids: CSVMGDLKGPQHF. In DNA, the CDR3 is TGCAGCGTCATGGGGGACCTTAAAGGGCCCCAGCATTTT.

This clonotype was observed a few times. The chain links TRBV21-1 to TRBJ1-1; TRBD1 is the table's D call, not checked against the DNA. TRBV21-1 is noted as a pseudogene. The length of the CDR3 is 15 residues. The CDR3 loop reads CASSPRTAWDTEAFF. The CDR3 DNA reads TGTGCCAGCAGCCCCCGGACAGCGTGGGACACTGAAGCTTTCTTT.

CDR3 DNA sequence: TGTGCCAGCAGCTCCGGGGCGGCGGGAGGCACAGATACGCAGTATTTT. It is translated as CASSSGAAGGTDTQYF. The gene calls are TRBV7-2 and TRBJ2-3; TRBD2 matches 7 bases. In germline, CDR1 is SGHTA, CDR2 FQGNSA. This CDR3 is built from 16 residues. Trimming took 4 bases from V and 1 from J; bases not matched to a gene: 8. Based on the CDR3 plus reference TRBV7-2 and TRBJ2-3, the full variable domain is GAGVSQSPSNKVTEKGKDVELRCDPISGHTALYWYRQSLGQGLEFLIYFQGNSAPDKSGLPSDRFSAERTGGSVSTLTIQRTQQEDSAVYLCASSSGAAGGTDTQYFGPGTRLTVL.

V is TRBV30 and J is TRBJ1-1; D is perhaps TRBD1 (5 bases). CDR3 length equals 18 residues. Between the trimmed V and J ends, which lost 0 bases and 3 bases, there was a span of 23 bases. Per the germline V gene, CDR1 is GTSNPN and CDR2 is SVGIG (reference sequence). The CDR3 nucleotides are TGTGCCTGGAGTGTACTGGAGCTGGGGGAAACGGCAGACACTGAAGCTTTCTTT. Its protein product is CAWSVLELGETADTEAFF.

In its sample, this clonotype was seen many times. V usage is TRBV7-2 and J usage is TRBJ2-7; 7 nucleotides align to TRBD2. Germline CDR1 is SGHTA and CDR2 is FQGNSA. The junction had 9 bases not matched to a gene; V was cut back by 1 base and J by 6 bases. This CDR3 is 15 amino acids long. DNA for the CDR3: TGTGCCAGCAGCTTAGGGTATTCCGGGAGGTCCGAGCAGTACTTC. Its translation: CASSLGYSGRSEQYF.

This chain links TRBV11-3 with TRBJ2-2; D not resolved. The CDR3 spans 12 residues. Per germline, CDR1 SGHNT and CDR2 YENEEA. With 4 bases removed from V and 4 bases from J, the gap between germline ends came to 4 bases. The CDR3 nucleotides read TGTGCCAGCAGCTCCCTCACCGGGGAGCTGTTTTTT. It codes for CASSSLTGELFF.

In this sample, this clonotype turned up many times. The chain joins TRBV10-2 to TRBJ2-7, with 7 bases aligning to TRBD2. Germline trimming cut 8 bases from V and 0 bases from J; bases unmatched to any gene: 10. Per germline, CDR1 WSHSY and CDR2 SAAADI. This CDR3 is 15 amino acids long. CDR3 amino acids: CASQLAGIGSYEQYF. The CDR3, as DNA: TGCGCCAGCCAGTTAGCGGGTATAGGCTCCTACGAGCAGTACTTC.

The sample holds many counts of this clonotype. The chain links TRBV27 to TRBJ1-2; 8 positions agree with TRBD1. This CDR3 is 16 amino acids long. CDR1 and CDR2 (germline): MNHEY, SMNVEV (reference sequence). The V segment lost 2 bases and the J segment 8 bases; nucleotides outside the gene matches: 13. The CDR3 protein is CASSLLAAGGADGYTF. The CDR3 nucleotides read TGTGCCAGCAGTTTACTTGCGGCAGGGGGCGCGGACGGCTACACCTTC.

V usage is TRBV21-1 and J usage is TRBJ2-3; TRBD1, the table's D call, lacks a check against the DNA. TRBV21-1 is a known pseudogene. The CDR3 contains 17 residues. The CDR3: CASSKDRAGDSTDTQYF. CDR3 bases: TGTGCCAGCAGCAAAGATCGAGCAGGGGATAGCACAGATACGCAGTATTTT.

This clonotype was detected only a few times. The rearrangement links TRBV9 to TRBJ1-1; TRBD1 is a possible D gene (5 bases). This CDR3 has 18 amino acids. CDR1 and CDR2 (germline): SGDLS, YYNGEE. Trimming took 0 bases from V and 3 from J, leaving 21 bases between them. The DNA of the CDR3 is TGTGCCAGCAGCGTAGTTCCGAGATGGGGGGAAGAGGACACTGAAGCTTTCTTT. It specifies CASSVVPRWGEEDTEAFF.

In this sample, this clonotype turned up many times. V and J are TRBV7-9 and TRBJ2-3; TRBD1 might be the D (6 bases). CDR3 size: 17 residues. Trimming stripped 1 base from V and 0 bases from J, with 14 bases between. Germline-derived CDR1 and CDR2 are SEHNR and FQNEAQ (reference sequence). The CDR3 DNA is TGTGCCAGCAGCTTAGAGGACAGCTCGGCTAGCACAGATACGCAGTATTTT. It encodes CASSLEDSSASTDTQYF.

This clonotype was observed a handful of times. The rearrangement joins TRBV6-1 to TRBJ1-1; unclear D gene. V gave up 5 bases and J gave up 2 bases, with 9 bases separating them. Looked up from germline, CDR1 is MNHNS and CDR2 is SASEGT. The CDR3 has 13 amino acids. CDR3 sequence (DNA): TGTGCCAGCAGTTGGCGACGAAACACTGAAGCTTTCTTT. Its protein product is CASSWRRNTEAFF.

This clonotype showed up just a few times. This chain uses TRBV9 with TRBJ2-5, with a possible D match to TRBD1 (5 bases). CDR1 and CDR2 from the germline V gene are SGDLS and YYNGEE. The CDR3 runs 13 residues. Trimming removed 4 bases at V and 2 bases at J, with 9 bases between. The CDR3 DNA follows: TGTGCCAGCAGCCCCTCAGGGCAAGAGACCCAGTACTTC. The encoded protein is CASSPSGQETQYF.

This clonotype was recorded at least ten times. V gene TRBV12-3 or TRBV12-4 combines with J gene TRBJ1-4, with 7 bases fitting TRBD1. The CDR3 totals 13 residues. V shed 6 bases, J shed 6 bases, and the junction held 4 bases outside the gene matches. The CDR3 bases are TGTGCCAGCAGGCCCGGGACAGATGAAAAACTGTTTTTT. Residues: CASRPGTDEKLFF.

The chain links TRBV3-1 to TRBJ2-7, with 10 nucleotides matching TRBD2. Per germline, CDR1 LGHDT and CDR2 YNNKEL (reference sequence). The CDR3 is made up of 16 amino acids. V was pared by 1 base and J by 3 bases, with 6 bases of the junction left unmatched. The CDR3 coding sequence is TGTGCCAGCAGCCAAGGCAGCGGGAGGGCCGGCTACGAGCAGTACTTC. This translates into CASSQGSGRAGYEQYF.

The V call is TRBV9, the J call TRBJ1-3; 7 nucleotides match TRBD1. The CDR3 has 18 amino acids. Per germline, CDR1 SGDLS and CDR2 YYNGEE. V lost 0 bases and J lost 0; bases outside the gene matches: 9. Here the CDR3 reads CASSVGPGTARSGNTIYF. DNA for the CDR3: TGTGCCAGCAGCGTAGGACCTGGGACAGCCCGCTCTGGAAACACCATATATTTT. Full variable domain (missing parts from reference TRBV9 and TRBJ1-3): DSGVTQTPKHLITATGQRVTLRCSPRSGDLSVYWYQQSLDQGLQFLIQYYNGEERAKGNILERFSAQQFPDLHSELNLSSLELGDSALYFCASSVGPGTARSGNTIYFGEGSWLTVV.

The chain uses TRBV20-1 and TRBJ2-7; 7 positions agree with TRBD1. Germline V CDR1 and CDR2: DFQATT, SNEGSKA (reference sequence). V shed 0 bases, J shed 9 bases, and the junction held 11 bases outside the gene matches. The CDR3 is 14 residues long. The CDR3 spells CSARDPGTVRGQYF. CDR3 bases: TGCAGTGCTAGAGATCCGGGGACAGTCCGCGGGCAGTACTTC.

The CDR3: CASSLLYTGYYGYTF. CDR3 nucleotide sequence: TGCGCCAGCAGCTTGCTTTATACAGGCTACTATGGCTACACCTTC. The chain links TRBV5-1 to TRBJ1-2; maybe TRBD1 (5 bases). CDR3 length: 15 residues. Per germline, CDR1 SGHRS and CDR2 YFSETQ. Trimming pared 1 base from V and 3 bases from J, leaving 13 bases between. The full variable domain, its missing parts supplied by reference TRBV5-1 and TRBJ1-2, is KAGVTQTPRYLIKTRGQQVTLSCSPISGHRSVSWYQQTPGQGLQFLFEYFSETQRNKGNFPGRFSGRQFSNSRSEMNVSTLELGDSALYLCASSLLYTGYYGYTFGSGTRLTVV.

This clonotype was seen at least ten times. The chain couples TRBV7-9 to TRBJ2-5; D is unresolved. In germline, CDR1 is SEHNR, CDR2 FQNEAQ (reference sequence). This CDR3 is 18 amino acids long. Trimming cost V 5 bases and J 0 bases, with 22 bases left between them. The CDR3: CASSTRTPALRYQETQYF. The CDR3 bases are TGTGCCAGCAGCACCCGGACCCCGGCTTTAAGGTACCAAGAGACCCAGTACTTC.

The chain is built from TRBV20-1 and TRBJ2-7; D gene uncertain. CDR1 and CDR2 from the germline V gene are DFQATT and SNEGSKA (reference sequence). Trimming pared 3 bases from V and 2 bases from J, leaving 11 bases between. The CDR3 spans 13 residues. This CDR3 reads CSASRNLPYEQYF. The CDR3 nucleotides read TGCAGTGCTAGCAGGAATCTCCCCTACGAGCAGTACTTC.

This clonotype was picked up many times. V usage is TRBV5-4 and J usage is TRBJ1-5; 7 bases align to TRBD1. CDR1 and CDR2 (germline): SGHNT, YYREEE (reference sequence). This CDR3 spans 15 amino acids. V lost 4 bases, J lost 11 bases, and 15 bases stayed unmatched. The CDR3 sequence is CASSRAGTESEAQHF. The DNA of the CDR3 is TGTGCCAGCAGCCGTGCCGGGACAGAATCAGAGGCCCAGCATTTT.

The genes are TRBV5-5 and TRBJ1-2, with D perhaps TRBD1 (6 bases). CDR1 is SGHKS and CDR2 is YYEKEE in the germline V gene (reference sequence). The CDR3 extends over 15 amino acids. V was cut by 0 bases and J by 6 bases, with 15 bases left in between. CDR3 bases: TGTGCCAGCAGCTTGGTACGGCAGGGGAAAGATGGCTACACCTTC. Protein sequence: CASSLVRQGKDGYTF.

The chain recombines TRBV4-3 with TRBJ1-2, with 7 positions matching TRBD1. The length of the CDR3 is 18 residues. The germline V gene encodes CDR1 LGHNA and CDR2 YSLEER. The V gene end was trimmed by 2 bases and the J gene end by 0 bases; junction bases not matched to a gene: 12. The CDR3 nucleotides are TGCGCCAGCAGCCAAACTCCGGGACAGATGGGTTCTAACTATGGCTACACCTTC. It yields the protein CASSQTPGQMGSNYGYTF.